One and the same sample provided the 30 T cell receptor beta chains below, sequenced in a study of a mutant IDH1 vaccine in newly diagnosed glioma. Time point denoted: week 35, safety follow-up. Each vaccine dose was 300 ug of mutant IDH1 20-mer peptide, with topical imiquimod. What these receptors recognize is not known. The method was immunoSEQ multiplex PCR; TCRdb's version includes in-frame clones alone and lacks a portion of them. The sample yields about 44,000 clones, 65% to 90% seen once. The sequences come from PBMCs, collected from a glioma patient whose treatment included an IDH1 peptide vaccine. The source of these receptors is a woman aged 35 to 49 with glioma. Some clones in this sample may be carry-over from other donors' samples.

The J gene is TRBJ2-1, the V gene TRBV7-2; D is perhaps TRBD2 (6 bases). CDR3 size: 14 residues. Trimming shortened V by 4 bases and J by 9 bases, and 16 bases separated the two germline ends. Germline CDR1 reads SGHTA; CDR2 reads FQGNSA. The CDR3 loop is CASSSAGQVGEQFF. CDR3 nucleotide sequence: TGTGCCAGCAGCTCTGCGGGGCAGGTGGGTGAGCAGTTCTTC.

This clone was counted between two and nine times. The V gene is TRBV7-2, the J gene TRBJ2-1; possible D gene TRBD2, 5 bases. This CDR3 has 14 residues. Germline CDR1 and CDR2: SGHTA and FQGNSA. V lost 7 bases and J 5 bases, leaving 15 bases between the germline ends. The CDR3 reads CASIQLGGDNEQFF. The CDR3 DNA is TGTGCCAGCATCCAGCTAGGAGGCGACAATGAGCAGTTCTTC.

The chain has TRBV9 and TRBJ1-3, with D possibly matching TRBD1 (5 bases). V lost 3 bases, J lost 8 bases, and 15 bases lay in between. The germline CDR1 and CDR2 sequences are SGDLS and YYNGEE. The CDR3 runs to 14 residues. In DNA, the CDR3 is TGTGCCAGCAGCGGCCCCAGCAGGGCGGACACCATATATTTT. It translates to CASSGPSRADTIYF. Based on the CDR3 plus reference TRBV9 and TRBJ1-3, the full variable domain is DSGVTQTPKHLITATGQRVTLRCSPRSGDLSVYWYQQSLDQGLQFLIQYYNGEERAKGNILERFSAQQFPDLHSELNLSSLELGDSALYFCASSGPSRADTIYFGEGSWLTVV.

The CDR3 region is CASSQPGQRGYTF. The CDR3, as DNA: TGCGCCAGCAGCCAACCGGGACAGAGGGGCTACACCTTC. The rearrangement joins TRBV4-1 to TRBJ1-2, with TRBD1 identical over 7 bases. J lost 8 bases, V lost 2 bases, and 5 bases had no gene match. The CDR3 loop spans 13 amino acids. Per germline, CDR1 MGHRA and CDR2 YSYEKL.

The rearrangement joins TRBV9 to TRBJ1-3, with D perhaps TRBD1 (6 bases). The CDR3 runs to 14 residues. Germline V CDR1 and CDR2: SGDLS, YYNGEE. The V end lost 0 bases, the J end lost 4 bases, and 8 bases lay between the germline ends. CDR3 nucleotide sequence: TGTGCCAGCAGCGTAGAGACAGGCGGAAACACCATATATTTT. This gives the protein CASSVETGGNTIYF.

V is TRBV19 and J is TRBJ1-6; TRBD1 might be the D (5 bases). Germline assignment: CDR1 LNHDA and CDR2 SQIVND (reference sequence). Trimming took 3 bases from V and 7 from J, leaving 16 bases between them. The CDR3 runs to 16 residues. Written as DNA, the CDR3 is TGTGCCAGTAGTATTGGCCCCGGGACTGGGAATTCACCCCTCCACTTT. Its translation is CASSIGPGTGNSPLHF. Variable domain in full (rest from reference TRBV19 and TRBJ1-6): DGGITQSPKYLFRKEGQNVTLSCEQNLNHDAMYWYRQDPGQGLRLIYYSQIVNDFQKGDIAEGYSVSREKKESFPLTVTSAQKNPTAFYLCASSIGPGTGNSPLHFGNGTRLTVT.

The rearrangement joins TRBV4-3 to TRBJ2-5; no clear D gene. Germline CDR1 LGHNA, CDR2 YSLEER. CDR3 length: 15 amino acids. Trimming left V 0 bases short and J 2 bases short, with 10 bases between. DNA of the CDR3: TGCGCCAGCAGCCAAGATACGACCCCGCAAGAGACCCAGTACTTC. Translation gives CASSQDTTPQETQYF.

CDR3 sequence (DNA): TGTGCCAGCAGCACCCGACGGGATAATCAGCCCCAGCATTTT. Amino acids: CASSTRRDNQPQHF. V and J are TRBV2 and TRBJ1-5; D unresolved. V lost 6 bases to trimming and J lost 4 bases, with 13 bases between them. This CDR3 spans 14 amino acids. Germline V lookup: CDR1 SNHLY, CDR2 FYNNEI.

This chain uses TRBV29-1 with TRBJ2-3; no firm D call. The germline V gene has CDR1 SQVTM and CDR2 ANQGSEA. Trimming took 1 base from V and 1 from J, leaving 6 bases between them. The CDR3 has 13 amino acids. CDR3 DNA: TGCAGCGTTGAAGCTGTCGGCACAGATACGCAGTATTTT. Translated, it gives CSVEAVGTDTQYF.

The gene calls are TRBV6-1 and TRBJ2-3; D remains ambiguous. The CDR3 runs 13 residues. Trimming shortened V by 3 bases and J by 4 bases, and 8 bases separated the two germline ends. CDR1 and CDR2 from the germline V gene are MNHNS and SASEGT. The DNA for the CDR3 is TGTGCCAGCAGTGATGCGGCCCCAGATACGCAGTATTTT. This translates into CASSDAAPDTQYF.

V usage is TRBV15 and J usage is TRBJ1-4; no clear D. Trimming stripped 3 bases from V and 4 bases from J, with 6 bases between. The CDR3 runs to 13 residues. Germline values: CDR1 LNHNV, CDR2 YYDKDF (reference sequence). The CDR3 region is CATSRGFNEKLFF. Here the CDR3 DNA reads TGTGCCACCAGCAGGGGGTTTAATGAAAAACTGTTTTTT.

The gene calls are TRBV4-3 and TRBJ2-2; D remains ambiguous. The germline V and J ends were trimmed by 3 bases and 4 bases, with 6 bases remaining between them. The germline CDR1 and CDR2 sequences are LGHNA and YSLEER. There are 13 residues in the CDR3. The CDR3 nucleotides read TGCGCCAGCAGCCAGTTCGGCACCGGGGAGCTGTTTTTT. Its protein product is CASSQFGTGELFF.

In its sample, this clone is medium-sized. The chain combines TRBV6-1 with TRBJ2-7; the match to TRBD1 covers 7 bases. Germline CDR1 reads MNHNS; CDR2 reads SASEGT. V lost 5 bases and J lost 2; bases outside the gene matches: 6. The CDR3 runs 14 residues. CDR3 bases: TGTGCCAGCAGTCCGCGGACAGGAGCCTACGAGCAGTACTTC. Protein: CASSPRTGAYEQYF.

This clone was recorded a few times. The rearrangement joins TRBV28 to TRBJ2-7; the D gene is possibly TRBD1 (6 bases). The germline V and J ends were trimmed by 6 bases and 3 bases, with 15 bases remaining between them. The germline CDR1 and CDR2 sequences are MDHEN and SYDVKM. This CDR3 spans 14 amino acids. For the CDR3, the DNA is TGTGCCAGCAGCATCAAACCGGACAGCTACGAGCAGTACTTC. Amino acids: CASSIKPDSYEQYF. Drawing the rest from reference TRBV28 and TRBJ2-7, the complete variable domain is DVKVTQSSRYLVKRTGEKVFLECVQDMDHENMFWYRQDPGLGLRLIYFSYDVKMKEKGDIPEGYSVSREKKERFSLILESASTNQTSMYLCASSIKPDSYEQYFGPGTRLTVT.

This rearrangement joins TRBV20-1 to TRBJ2-7; D call uncertain. The V gene lost 2 bases and the J gene lost 1 base, with 3 bases spanning the gap. Germline-derived CDR1 and CDR2 are DFQATT and SNEGSKA (reference sequence). CDR3 length equals 11 residues. CDR3 region: CSARNSYEQYF. CDR3 in DNA: TGCAGTGCTAGAAATTCCTACGAGCAGTACTTC.

This chain joins TRBV7-2 and TRBJ1-5, with D tentatively TRBD1 (5 bases). V dropped 5 bases and J dropped 4 bases, with 18 bases sitting between them. The length of the CDR3 is 16 residues. In germline, CDR1 is SGHTA, CDR2 FQGNSA. The CDR3 DNA reads TGTGCCAGCAGCCTGGGGGACCCCGCCCTTAATCAGCCCCAGCATTTT. Translation gives CASSLGDPALNQPQHF.

The chain uses TRBV5-4 and TRBJ1-3; a possible D gene is TRBD1 (6 bases). The germline V and J ends were trimmed by 2 bases and 3 bases, with 12 bases remaining between them. This CDR3 comprises 15 residues. The germline V gene encodes CDR1 SGHNT and CDR2 YYREEE (reference sequence). The CDR3 sequence: CASSFLGRGGNTIYF. The CDR3 coding sequence is TGTGCCAGCAGCTTCCTGGGCAGGGGTGGAAACACCATATATTTT.

The rearrangement links TRBV2 to TRBJ2-7; unclear D gene. Germline V gene sequence: CDR1 SNHLY, CDR2 FYNNEI. CDR3 length equals 14 residues. Trimming took 6 bases from V and 5 from J, leaving 17 bases between them. This CDR3 is CASSPDRNANEQYF. The CDR3 nucleotides read TGTGCCAGCAGCCCCGACCGGAATGCCAACGAGCAGTACTTC.

This clone appeared a few times. The chain carries TRBV4-3 and TRBJ1-4, with D possibly being TRBD1 (6 bases). The CDR3 totals 13 residues. V was cut by 4 bases and J by 8 bases, with 11 bases left in between. Germline CDR1 and CDR2: LGHNA and YSLEER. The CDR3 region has the DNA TGCGCCAGCAGCCGTACAGGGAGGGAAAAACTGTTTTTT. Protein: CASSRTGREKLFF.

This clone was seen only once. The rearrangement joins TRBV4-3 to TRBJ1-2; 9 bases are shared with TRBD1. V was pared by 0 bases and J by 3 bases, with 23 bases of the junction left unmatched. This CDR3 is built from 22 residues. Germline V gene lookup returns CDR1 LGHNA and CDR2 YSLEER. CDR3 sequence reads: CASSQDLPGQGLPTILHYGYTF. DNA for the CDR3: TGCGCCAGCAGCCAAGATTTACCGGGACAGGGTCTCCCGACAATTCTTCACTATGGCTACACCTTC.

The V and J genes are TRBV7-9 and TRBJ1-5; D not certain. CDR3 length equals 13 residues. Trimming took off 5 bases at V and 4 bases at J, with 9 bases between the two ends. The germline CDR1 and CDR2 sequences are SEHNR and FQNEAQ (reference sequence). The CDR3, as DNA: TGTGCCAGCAGCCCCGGTGCTAATCAGCCCCAGCATTTT. Translation gives CASSPGANQPQHF.

This clone turned up a few times. The chain uses TRBV5-1 and TRBJ1-1, with D hard to call. The germline V gene encodes CDR1 SGHRS and CDR2 YFSETQ. V was shortened by 1 base and J by 1 base, with 5 bases between the two germline ends. The CDR3 has 13 residues. The CDR3 here is CASSLLQNTEAFF. CDR3 sequence (DNA): TGCGCCAGCAGCTTGCTACAGAACACTGAAGCTTTCTTT.

The chain couples TRBV2 to TRBJ2-3; D unresolved. The CDR3 has 16 residues. Per the germline V gene, CDR1 is SNHLY and CDR2 is FYNNEI. V was pared by 4 bases and J by 2 bases, with 16 bases between. CDR3: CASSVGLVPSTDTQYF. The CDR3 DNA is TGTGCCAGCAGTGTAGGGCTAGTTCCTTCCACAGATACGCAGTATTTT.

This sequence joins TRBV19 and TRBJ1-5; D not resolved. Germline CDR1 LNHDA, CDR2 SQIVND (reference sequence). The V gene lost 1 base and the J gene lost 10 bases, with 17 bases spanning the gap. The CDR3 is made up of 15 amino acids. CDR3 sequence reads: CASSIGPGYSQPQHF. CDR3 DNA: TGTGCCAGTAGTATAGGACCAGGATACTCTCAACCCCAGCATTTT.

The rearrangement uses TRBV9 and TRBJ1-1; D remains unclear. The CDR3 is 13 residues long. The V gene's germline CDR1 is SGDLS and CDR2 YYNGEE. V was clipped by 2 bases and J by 4 bases, with 9 bases between them. Written as DNA, the CDR3 is TGTGCCAGCAGCGTTAAAGGAGCCACTGAAGCTTTCTTT. This codes for CASSVKGATEAFF. Looking up the rest from reference TRBV9 and TRBJ1-1 gives the full variable domain: DSGVTQTPKHLITATGQRVTLRCSPRSGDLSVYWYQQSLDQGLQFLIQYYNGEERAKGNILERFSAQQFPDLHSELNLSSLELGDSALYFCASSVKGATEAFFGQGTRLTVV.

The chain links TRBV5-6 to TRBJ2-3, with D possibly TRBD1 on 5 matching bases. This CDR3 is 14 amino acids long. V gave up 2 bases and J gave up 1 base, with 8 bases separating them. In germline, CDR1 is SGHDT, CDR2 YYEEEE. The CDR3 DNA follows: TGTGCCAGCAGCTTTCAGGGTGGCACAGATACGCAGTATTTT. This gives the protein CASSFQGGTDTQYF.

The V and J genes are TRBV5-1 and TRBJ2-1, with 8 bases identical to TRBD1. Per germline, CDR1 SGHRS and CDR2 YFSETQ. The CDR3 loop spans 14 amino acids. Losses at the gene ends were 2 bases for V and 6 bases for J; bases not matched to a gene: 4. CDR3 DNA: TGCGCCAGCAGCTTCGGACAGGGAGCCAATGAGCAGTTCTTC. Protein product: CASSFGQGANEQFF.

The rearrangement joins TRBV19 to TRBJ1-1; D is possibly TRBD1 (5 bases). Germline-derived CDR1 and CDR2 are LNHDA and SQIVND (reference sequence). The V gene lost 3 bases and the J gene lost 0 bases, with 14 bases spanning the gap. The CDR3 loop spans 16 amino acids. This CDR3 reads CASSIYRQTMNTEAFF. The CDR3 DNA reads as TGTGCCAGTAGTATTTATCGACAGACGATGAACACTGAAGCTTTCTTT.

V is TRBV7-2 and J is TRBJ2-3, with D perhaps matching TRBD1 (5 bases). Germline CDR1 SGHTA, CDR2 FQGNSA. This CDR3 spans 15 amino acids. Trimming cost V 2 bases and J 2 bases, with 11 bases left between them. CDR3 amino acids: CASSLLIRATDTQYF. In DNA form, the CDR3 reads TGTGCCAGCAGCTTACTGATCAGGGCCACAGATACGCAGTATTTT.

The J gene is TRBJ1-1, the V gene TRBV6-5, with TRBD1 as a possible D gene (5 bases). The CDR3 extends over 13 amino acids. CDR1 MNHEY and CDR2 SVGAGI come from the germline V gene. The germline V and J ends were trimmed by 2 bases and 3 bases, with 7 bases remaining between them. The CDR3 spells CASSYGADTEAFF. CDR3 coding DNA: TGTGCCAGCAGTTACGGGGCAGACACTGAAGCTTTCTTT.